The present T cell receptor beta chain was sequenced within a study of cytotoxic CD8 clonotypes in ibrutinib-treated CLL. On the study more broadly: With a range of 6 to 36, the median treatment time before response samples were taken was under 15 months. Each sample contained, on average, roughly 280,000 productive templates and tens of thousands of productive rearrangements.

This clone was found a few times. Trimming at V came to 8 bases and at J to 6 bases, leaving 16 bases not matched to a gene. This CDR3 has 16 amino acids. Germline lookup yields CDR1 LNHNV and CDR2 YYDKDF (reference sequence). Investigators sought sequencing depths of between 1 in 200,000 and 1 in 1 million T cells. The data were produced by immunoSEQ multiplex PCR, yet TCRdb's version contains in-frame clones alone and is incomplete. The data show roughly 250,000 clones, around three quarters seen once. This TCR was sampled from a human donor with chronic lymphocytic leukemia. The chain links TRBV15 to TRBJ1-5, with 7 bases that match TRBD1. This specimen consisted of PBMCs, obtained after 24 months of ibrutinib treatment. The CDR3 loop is CATGIKQGLNGQPQHF. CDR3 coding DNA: TGTGCCACCGGGATTAAACAGGGGTTGAACGGTCAGCCCCAGCATTTT.